This is a list of T cell receptor beta chains from one sample in a study of cytomegalovirus exposure and HLA in healthy donors. TCRdb keeps only in-frame clones here, not all; method: immunoSEQ multiplex PCR. The sample shows 130,000 to 150,000 clones, around 85% of them seen only once. Sequencing used PBMCs. All receptors come from a woman in her 30s in good health and CMV-seronegative. The CDR3 runs from the conserved cysteine through the conserved F or W.

V	length	J	CDR3
TRBV6-4	15	TRBJ2-1	CASSLSGGPYNEQFF
TRBV5-4	18	TRBJ2-1	CASSPEVASSTFYNEQFF
TRBV27	16	TRBJ1-1	CASSPYLQGFYTEAFF
TRBV7-2	15	TRBJ2-7	CASSRGGPTELGQYF
TRBV9	16	TRBJ1-1	CASSVSRDRGNTEAFF
TRBV7-6	14	TRBJ2-2	CASSPGTSSGELFF
TRBV5-1	18	TRBJ2-7	CASSLGRLAGMVTYEQYF
TRBV7-2	16	TRBJ2-1	CASSSPRRGPYNEQFF
TRBV5-4	16	TRBJ1-1	CASSSPTTGKGTEAFF
TRBV19	13	TRBJ1-5	CASSMDYRQPQHF
TRBV7-3	14	TRBJ2-7	CASSSMGGSYEQYF
TRBV7-9	15	TRBJ2-7	CASSLFPESVYEQYF
TRBV5-5	16	TRBJ2-7	CASSLRLAGGRNEQYF
TRBV7-8	16	TRBJ2-5	CASSRLAGGLQETQYF
TRBV30	14	TRBJ2-3	CASHPSGSLDTQYF
TRBV6-1	15	TRBJ2-7	CTSSEGTSGVYEQYF
TRBV5-1	17	TRBJ1-4	CASSSVIQGAINEKLFF
TRBV4-3	15	TRBJ1-1	CASSQTRGVYTEAFF
TRBV28	15	TRBJ2-3	CASSLPGTEENTQYF
TRBV5-1	14	TRBJ2-7	CASSGTGGSYEQYF
TRBV30	14	TRBJ2-1	CAWSRGPSYNEQFF
TRBV6-1	15	TRBJ2-1	CASSHGGGSGNEQFF
TRBV28	16	TRBJ2-5	CASSLFRQGGGETQYF
TRBV11-3	14	TRBJ2-1	CASSPSRVYNEQFF
TRBV6-1	14	TRBJ2-7	CASRSAAGAREQYF
TRBV5-1	15	TRBJ1-5	CASSLQGAQDQPQHF
TRBV4-1	18	TRBJ2-7	CASSQEVAGTSGTYEQYF
TRBV9	15	TRBJ1-2	CASSPRTGGNYGYTF
TRBV29-1	12	TRBJ2-2	CSTLAGTGELFF
TRBV12-5	15	TRBJ2-7	CASGLVGTGGYEQYF
TRBV30	13	TRBJ2-1	CAWGGGTKGEQFF
TRBV9	16	TRBJ2-3	CASSARGGAGTDTQYF
TRBV18	18	TRBJ1-5	CASSLKKRGGLGNQPQHF